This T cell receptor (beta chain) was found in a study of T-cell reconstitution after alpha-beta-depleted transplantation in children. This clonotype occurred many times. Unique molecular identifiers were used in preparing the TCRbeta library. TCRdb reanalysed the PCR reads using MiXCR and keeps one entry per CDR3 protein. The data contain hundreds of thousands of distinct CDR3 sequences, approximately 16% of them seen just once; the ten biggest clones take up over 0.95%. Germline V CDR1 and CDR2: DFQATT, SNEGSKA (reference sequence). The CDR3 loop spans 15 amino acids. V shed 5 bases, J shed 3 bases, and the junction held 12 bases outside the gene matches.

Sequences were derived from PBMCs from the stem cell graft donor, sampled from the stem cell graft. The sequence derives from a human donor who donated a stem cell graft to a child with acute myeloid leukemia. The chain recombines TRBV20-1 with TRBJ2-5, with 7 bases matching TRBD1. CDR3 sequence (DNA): TGCAGTGCTCCCCTCTTGACAGGGCTGGAAGAGACCCAGTACTTC. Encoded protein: CSAPLLTGLEETQYF.